This TCR beta chain was sequenced for a study of beta chain features in type 1 diabetes. J gave up 4 bases and V 8 bases, and 17 bases lay outside the gene matches. In germline, CDR1 is MDHEN, CDR2 SYDVKM. The CDR3 contains 16 residues. On average, the one heparinised blood draw given by each donor was approximately 120 mL. Staining for CD45RO/CCR7/CD25/CD127/CD95/CD27 allowed sorting of CD4+ naive, central memory, regulatory and stem cell-like memory cells. Of the isolated RNA, all was reverse transcribed, and so the sequenced material was expressed TCRB transcripts. The data were produced by immunoSEQ multiplex PCR, yet TCRdb's version contains in-frame clones alone and is incomplete. In the table there are around 180,000 clones, almost 8% of which are singletons. General study findings and limits: Significant though moderate, a shortening of TCRB CDR3s appeared in all four CD4+ subsets of Type 1 diabetes patients.

In its sample, this clone was seen a few times. As yet, its antigen is unknown. This receptor was taken from a young man with type 1 diabetes. Source material: central memory CD4+ T cells from blood. J is TRBJ2-7 and V is TRBV28; 7 nucleotides match TRBD2. The CDR3 DNA sequence: TGTGCCAGCCTAGGGGATTCGACTAGCAAAAGGTACGAGCAGTACTTC. This encodes CASLGDSTSKRYEQYF.